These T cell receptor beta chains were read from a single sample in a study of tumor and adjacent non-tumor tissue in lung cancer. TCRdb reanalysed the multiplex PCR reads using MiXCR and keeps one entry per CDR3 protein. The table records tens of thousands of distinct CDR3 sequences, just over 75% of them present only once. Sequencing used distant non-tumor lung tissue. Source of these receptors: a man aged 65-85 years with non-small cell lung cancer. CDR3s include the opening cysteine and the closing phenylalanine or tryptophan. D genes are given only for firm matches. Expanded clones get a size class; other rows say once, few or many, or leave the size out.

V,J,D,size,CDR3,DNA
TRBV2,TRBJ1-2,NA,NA,CVNQVFYGYTF,TGTGTCAACCAAGTCTTCTATGGCTACACATTC
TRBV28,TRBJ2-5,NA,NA,CASSLTNVNQETQYF,TGTGCCAGCAGTTTAACTAACGTTAACCAAGAGACCCAGTACTTC
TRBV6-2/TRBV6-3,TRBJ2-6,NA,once,CPSSRQFNSGANVLTF,TGTCCCAGCAGCCGCCAATTTAACTCTGGGGCCAACGTACTGACTTTC
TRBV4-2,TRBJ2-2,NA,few,CASLQGGPTVELFF,TGTGCCAGTCTTCAGGGGGGGCCCACCGTGGAGCTGTTTTTT
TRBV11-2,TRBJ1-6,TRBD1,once,CASSECDRAPSSSPIHF,TGTGCCAGCAGCGAATGTGACAGGGCCCCTTCTAGTTCACCCATCCACTTT
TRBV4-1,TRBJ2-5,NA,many,CASSQDPLGQETQYF,TGCGCCAGCAGCCAAGACCCGCTGGGGCAAGAGACCCAGTACTTC
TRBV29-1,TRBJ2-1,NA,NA,CRDGWRRNSYNEQFF,TGCAGGGATGGGTGGAGGCGAAACTCCTACAATGAGCAGTTCTTC
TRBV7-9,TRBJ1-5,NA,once,CASSLTSDQAQHF,TGTGCCAGCAGCCTGACATCAGATCAGGCCCAGCATTTT
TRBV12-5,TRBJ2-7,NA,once,CASGPNPEEYYF,TGTGCTAGTGGCCCAAACCCGGAGGAGTACTACTTC
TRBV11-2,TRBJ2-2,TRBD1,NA,CASSLVGTGGAKELFF,TGCGCCAGCAGCTTAGTGGGCACAGGGGGTGCCAAGGAGCTGTTTTTT
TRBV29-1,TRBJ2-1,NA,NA,CSVEDHSSSICNEQFF,TGCAGCGTTGAAGATCACTCTAGCAGCATCTGCAATGAGCAGTTCTTC
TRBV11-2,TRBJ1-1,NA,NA,CDSSFANSRITEAFF,TGTGACAGCAGCTTCGCCAATTCAAGGATAACTGAAGCTTTCTTT
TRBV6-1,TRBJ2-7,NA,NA,CTSGLVGGRYEQYF,TGTACCAGCGGGCTAGTGGGGGGAAGATACGAGCAGTACTTC
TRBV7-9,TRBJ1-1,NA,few,CASSTSRPNTEAFF,TGTGCCAGCAGCACAAGCCGACCGAACACTGAAGCTTTCTTT
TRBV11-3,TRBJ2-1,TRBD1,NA,CASSNILGTESNEQFF,TGTGCCAGCAGTAACATACTAGGGACAGAATCCAATGAGCAGTTCTTC
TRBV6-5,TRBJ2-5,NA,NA,CTSKKETQYF,TGTACCAGTAAGAAAGAGACTCAGTACTTC
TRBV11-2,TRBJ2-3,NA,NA,CASSLVAEGDTQYF,TGTGCCAGCAGTTTAGTAGCGGAGGGAGATACGCAGTATTTT
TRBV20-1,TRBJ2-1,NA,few,CNARGGSVSNNEQFF,TGCAATGCTAGAGGGGGTAGTGTCTCCAACAATGAGCAGTTCTTC
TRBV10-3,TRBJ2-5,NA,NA,CAISSSLGYQETQYF,TGTGCCATCAGTTCCTCCTTGGGGTACCAAGAGACCCAGTACTTC
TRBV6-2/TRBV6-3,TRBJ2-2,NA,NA,CGSSSSDGQDTGELFF,TGTGGCAGCAGTTCCTCAGACGGCCAAGACACCGGGGAACTGTTTTTT
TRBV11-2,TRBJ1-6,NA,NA,CASSSGAAYNSPLNF,TGTGCCAGCAGCTCCGGGGCAGCGTATAATTCACCCCTCAACTTT
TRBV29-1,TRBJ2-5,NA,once,CSTPDIRETQYF,TGCAGCACCCCTGACATACGAGAGACCCAGTACTTC
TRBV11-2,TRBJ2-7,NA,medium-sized,CASSLVAGTYEQYF,TGTGCCAGCAGCTTAGTTGCGGGGACCTACGAGCAGTACTTC
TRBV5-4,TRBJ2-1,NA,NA,CTSSLYAWGTNEQFF,TGTACCAGCAGCTTGTACGCGTGGGGCACGAATGAGCAGTTCTTC
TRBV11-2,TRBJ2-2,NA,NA,CASNLVGTEVVGELFF,TGTGCCAGCAACTTAGTGGGCACAGAGGTTGTCGGGGAGCTATTTTTT
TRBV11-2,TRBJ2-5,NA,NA,CASGPVTAGQETQYF,TGTGCCAGCGGCCCGGTGACAGCTGGGCAAGAGACCCAGTACTTC
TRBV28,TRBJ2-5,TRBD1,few,CASSFGQGWETQYF,TGTGCCAGCAGTTTTGGACAGGGTTGGGAGACCCAGTACTTC
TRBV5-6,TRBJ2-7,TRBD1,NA,CAISSAVRDRTYGQYF,TGTGCCATCAGCTCCGCTGTCCGGGACAGAACCTACGGGCAGTACTTC
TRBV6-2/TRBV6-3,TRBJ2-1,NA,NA,CANRPKVRISWNEQFF,TGTGCCAACAGACCAAAAGTTAGGATTTCGTGGAATGAGCAGTTCTTC
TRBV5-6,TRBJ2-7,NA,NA,CASTWGRSSYEQYF,TGTGCCAGCACCTGGGGGCGGAGCTCCTACGAGCAGTACTTC
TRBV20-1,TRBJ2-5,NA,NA,CSAIRPSAQVTQYF,TGCAGTGCTATCAGGCCTAGCGCACAAGTGACCCAATACTTC
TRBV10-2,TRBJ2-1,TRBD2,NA,CASCSMASGRHEQFF,TGCGCCAGCTGCTCCATGGCTAGCGGGAGACATGAGCAGTTCTTC
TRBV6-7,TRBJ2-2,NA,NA,CASSYSQAENTGELFF,TGTGCCAGCAGTTATTCGCAGGCGGAAAACACCGGGGAGCTGTTTTTT
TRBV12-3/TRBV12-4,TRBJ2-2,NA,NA,CTSSPTGADTGELSF,TGTACCAGCAGCCCCACCGGGGCAGACACCGGGGAGCTGTCTTTT
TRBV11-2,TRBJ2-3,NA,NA,CASSLDRGPDTLYF,TGTGCCAGTAGCTTAGATCGGGGGCCGGATACGCTGTATTTT
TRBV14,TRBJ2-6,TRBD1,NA,CASSRLSQGANTGAIVLTF,TGTGCCAGCAGCCGCTTAAGTCAGGGGGCCAACACTGGGGCCATCGTCCTGACTTTC
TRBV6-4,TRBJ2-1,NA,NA,CASSDSTRGSYNEQFF,TGTGCCAGCAGTGACTCCACCCGCGGGTCCTACAATGAGCAGTTCTTC
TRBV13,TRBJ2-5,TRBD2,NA,CASSQGLAEREYQYF,TGTGCCAGCAGCCAAGGACTAGCGGAAAGAGAGTACCAGTACTTC
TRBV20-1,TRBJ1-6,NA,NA,CSARWGRDNSRLHF,TGCAGTGCTAGATGGGGCAGGGATAATTCACGACTCCACTTT
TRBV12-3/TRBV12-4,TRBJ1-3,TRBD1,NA,CANSRHGTGVGSGNPIYF,TGTGCCAACAGTCGTCACGGGACAGGGGTCGGCTCTGGAAACCCCATATATTTT
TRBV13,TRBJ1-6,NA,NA,CANSFLAGQINSPLHF,TGTGCCAACAGCTTCTTGGCTGGACAGATTAATTCACCCCTCCACTTT
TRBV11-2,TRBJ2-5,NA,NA,CARNPVTVGQETNYF,TGTGCCAGAAACCCGGTGACAGTTGGACAAGAGACCAATTACTTC
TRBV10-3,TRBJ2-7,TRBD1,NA,CAINGGTGNNEQYF,TGTGCCATCAATGGGGGGACAGGGAATAACGAGCAGTATTTC
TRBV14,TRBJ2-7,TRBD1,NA,CASIHLNRAGGYSF,TGTGCCAGTATCCACCTCAACAGGGCAGGGGGTTATTCTTTC
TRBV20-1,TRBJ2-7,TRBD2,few,CSAILAGGYEQYF,TGCAGTGCTATTCTAGCGGGAGGATACGAGCAGTACTTC
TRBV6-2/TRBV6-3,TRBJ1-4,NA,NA,CASSYSELIDEKLFF,TGTGCCAGCAGTTACTCCGAGCTAATAGATGAAAAACTGTTTTTT
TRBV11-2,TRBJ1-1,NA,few,CASSRTTVYTETFF,TGTGCCAGTAGCCGAACGACGGTTTACACTGAAACTTTCTTT
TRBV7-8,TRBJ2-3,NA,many,CASSLAAAPGTDTQYF,TGTGCCAGCAGCTTAGCGGCGGCCCCCGGGACAGATACGCAGTATTTT
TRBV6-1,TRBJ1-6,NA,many,CASREQGGNSPLHF,TGTGCCAGCAGGGAGCAGGGAGGGAATTCACCCCTCCACTTT
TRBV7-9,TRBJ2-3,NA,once,CASSSPHDTQFF,TGTGCCAGTAGCTCCCCCCATGATACGCAGTTTTTT
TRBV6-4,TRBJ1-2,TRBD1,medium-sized,CASSDTTGTGFLTF,TGTGCCAGCAGTGACACCACCGGGACAGGCTTTTTGACCTTC
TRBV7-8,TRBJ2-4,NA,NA,CVSSDLAGTRVGKNIQYF,TGTGTCAGCAGCGATTTGGCCGGGACCAGGGTCGGCAAAAACATTCAGTACTTC
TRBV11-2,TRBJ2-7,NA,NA,CASSLYVPEQYF,TGTGCCAGCAGCTTATATGTGCCGGAACAGTACTTC
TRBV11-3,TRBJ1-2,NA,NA,CASSLEHGRIYGYTF,TGTGCAAGCAGCTTAGAACACGGACGGATCTATGGCTACACTTTC
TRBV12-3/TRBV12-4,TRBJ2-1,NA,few,CASSDPHKWGYNEQFF,TGTGCCAGCAGTGACCCTCACAAGTGGGGTTACAATGAGCAGTTCTTC
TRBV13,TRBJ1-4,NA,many,CASSFSGGNEKLFF,TGTGCCAGCAGCTTCAGTGGGGGGAATGAAAAACTGTTTTTT
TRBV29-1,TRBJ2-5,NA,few,CSAKPYLQAGHETQYF,TGCAGCGCGAAGCCCTACCTCCAGGCAGGTCATGAGACCCAGTACTTC